This is a list of T cell receptor beta chains from one sample in a study of cytomegalovirus exposure and HLA in healthy donors. The table came from immunoSEQ multiplex PCR; TCRdb's copy has only in-frame clones and leaves some out. The repertoire includes about 140,000 clones, 75% to 80% of them detected once, and about 1% sits in the top ten. Sequencing was performed on PBMCs. These receptors were collected from a male donor in good health and CMV-seronegative. Each CDR3 is given with its conserved first and last residue. D genes are given only for firm matches. Not all rows give a size; the values are once, few, many and, for expanded clones, a class.

cdr3_length: 14
clone_size: once
v_call: TRBV7-9
d_call: NA
j_call: TRBJ1-2
cdr3_nt: TGTGCCAGCAGCTTATCAGGTCAGAACTATGGCTACACCTTC
cdr3_aa: CASSLSGQNYGYTF

cdr3_length: 13
clone_size: NA
v_call: TRBV19
d_call: TRBD2
j_call: TRBJ2-7
cdr3_nt: TGTGCCAGTAGTGACCAGGGAGGGTACGAGCAGTACTTC
cdr3_aa: CASSDQGGYEQYF

cdr3_length: 17
clone_size: NA
v_call: TRBV11-2
d_call: NA
j_call: TRBJ1-1
cdr3_nt: TGTGCCAGCAGCTTAGGGGCGTCCTTTTCTACCCTCACTGAAGCTTTCTTT
cdr3_aa: CASSLGASFSTLTEAFF

cdr3_length: 12
clone_size: NA
v_call: TRBV19
d_call: TRBD1
j_call: TRBJ2-5
cdr3_nt: TGTGCCAGTAGTGACAGGGGGGAGACCCAGTACTTC
cdr3_aa: CASSDRGETQYF

cdr3_length: 17
clone_size: NA
v_call: TRBV19
d_call: TRBD1
j_call: TRBJ2-1
cdr3_nt: TGTGCCAGTAGTATAGATCTGACAGGGGGTGCCTACAATGAGCAGTTCTTC
cdr3_aa: CASSIDLTGGAYNEQFF

cdr3_length: 14
clone_size: NA
v_call: TRBV5-1
d_call: TRBD1
j_call: TRBJ1-6
cdr3_nt: TGCGCCAGCAATATCGGACAGGGGAATTCACCCCTCCACTTT
cdr3_aa: CASNIGQGNSPLHF

cdr3_length: 16
clone_size: NA
v_call: TRBV7-8
d_call: TRBD2
j_call: TRBJ2-5
cdr3_nt: TGTGCCAGCAGCAGCCGGCCTCTAGCGGGTCGTAGGACCCAGTACTTC
cdr3_aa: CASSSRPLAGRRTQYF

cdr3_length: 15
clone_size: NA
v_call: TRBV7-2
d_call: NA
j_call: TRBJ2-7
cdr3_nt: TGTGCCAGCAGCCACCAGACAGGAACCTTTTACGAGCAGTACTTC
cdr3_aa: CASSHQTGTFYEQYF

cdr3_length: 15
clone_size: NA
v_call: TRBV10-2
d_call: TRBD1
j_call: TRBJ2-5
cdr3_nt: TGCGCCAGCAGCCCCGGACAGGGGGCGAGAAAGACCCAGTACTTC
cdr3_aa: CASSPGQGARKTQYF

cdr3_length: 15
clone_size: NA
v_call: TRBV30
d_call: TRBD1
j_call: TRBJ1-5
cdr3_nt: TGTGCCTGGGGAGACAGGGGGCTTTTCAATCAGCCCCAGCATTTT
cdr3_aa: CAWGDRGLFNQPQHF

cdr3_length: 13
clone_size: once
v_call: TRBV11-2
d_call: NA
j_call: TRBJ2-7
cdr3_nt: TGTGCCAGCAGCTTAGGACAGACTGACGAGCAGTACTTC
cdr3_aa: CASSLGQTDEQYF

cdr3_length: 15
clone_size: NA
v_call: TRBV4-1
d_call: TRBD1
j_call: TRBJ2-1
cdr3_nt: TGCGCCAGCAGCCCTGAGGACAGGGTTGGGAATGAGCAGTTCTTC
cdr3_aa: CASSPEDRVGNEQFF

cdr3_length: 15
clone_size: NA
v_call: TRBV5-6
d_call: NA
j_call: TRBJ1-5
cdr3_nt: TGTGCCAGCAGCTTGAAGGTAGCGGGCAATCAGCCCCAGCATTTT
cdr3_aa: CASSLKVAGNQPQHF

cdr3_length: 15
clone_size: once
v_call: TRBV6-5
d_call: TRBD1
j_call: TRBJ2-7
cdr3_nt: TGTGCCAGCAGTTCACCGGGACAGGGCTCCTACGAGCAGTACTTC
cdr3_aa: CASSSPGQGSYEQYF